The sequence of this TCR beta chain was determined in a study of T cell changes during pregnancy in multiple sclerosis. Assay used: immunoSEQ multiplex PCR; TCRdb lists only in-frame clones, some missing. The table shows about 69,000 clones, with over 75% occurring only once. The length of the CDR3 is 14 residues. Germline CDR1 is KGHSH and CDR2 is LQKENI. Trimming pared 5 bases from V and 7 bases from J, leaving 18 bases between. Sequencing was performed on CD4+ T cells from peripheral blood mononuclear cells, taken in the third trimester of pregnancy. The J gene is TRBJ2-7, the V gene TRBV18, with a tentative D call TRBD2 (6 bases). The receptor was isolated from a female donor in good health, enrolled as a control in a pregnancy study. The CDR3 DNA reads TGTGCCAGCTCAGCTTCCGGGACTCCAGGGGAGCAGTACTTC. It encodes CASSASGTPGEQYF.